Here is one TCR beta chain with its context. Germline CDR1 reads SGHDT; CDR2 reads YYEEEE. V gave up 3 bases and J gave up 4 bases; unmatched junction bases: 9. There are 15 residues in the CDR3. This entry belongs to a study of beta chain features in type 1 diabetes. Reverse transcription of all isolated RNA meant that expressed TCRB transcripts were sequenced. Method: immunoSEQ multiplex PCR; TCRdb's copy keeps in-frame clones and lacks some. Of some 22,000 clones in the sample, roughly three quarters were seen once. The receptor was isolated from a woman aged 40-49 years in good health. The J gene is TRBJ2-5, the V gene TRBV5-6; 7 bases align to TRBD2. Sample: Tregs from blood. The CDR3: CASSWSGPGGETQYF. The CDR3 bases are TGTGCCAGCAGCTGGTCCGGGCCGGGGGGAGAGACCCAGTACTTC.